This T cell receptor (beta chain) was recovered during a study of cytomegalovirus exposure and HLA in healthy donors. In the case of this clone: The target antigen is unknown.

Study conclusions and caveats: By HLA locus, TCR association rates varied in a later analysis, with DRB1 showing the most and HLA-C the fewest. Reports credit the classifier with highly specific, highly sensitive diagnosis of cytomegalovirus status. Associated with HLA alleles at 0.05 false discovery rate in a later analysis were around 15,000 TCR beta sequences.

The CDR3 is 14 amino acids. Looked up from germline, CDR1 is SGDLS and CDR2 is YYNGEE. Trimming stripped 4 bases from V and 8 bases from J, with 18 bases between. Primers for the PCR totalled 60 Vbeta and 13 Jbeta. The protocol was immunoSEQ multiplex PCR, while the TCRdb copy is restricted to in-frame clones and leaves out a portion. The sample lists tens of thousands of clones, approximately 84% occurring once. Source material: PBMCs. The origin of this receptor is a man aged 45-60 years in good health and CMV-seronegative. This chain joins TRBV9 and TRBJ1-2, with D maybe TRBD1 (5 bases). The CDR3 coding sequence is TGTGCCAGCAGCACTCGGCAGGGAATGAGAGGCTACACCTTC. Protein product: CASSTRQGMRGYTF.